One sample yielded the 15 T cell receptor beta chains listed below, sequenced in a study of metastatic and nonmetastatic thyroid tumors. Treatment of any kind had been given to no patient before thyroid surgery. TCRdb re-called the PCR reads through MiXCR. The sample holds 36,000 or so clones; around a third are singletons and the top ten take about 16%. The sample consisted of tumor tissue. The origin of the receptors is a female donor with papillary thyroid cancer or a benign thyroid nodule (not recorded which). Some clones in this sample may be carry-over from other donors' samples.

This chain uses TRBV3-1 with TRBJ1-2; D possibly corresponds to TRBD1 (5 bases). CDR3 length: 14 residues. In germline, CDR1 is LGHDT, CDR2 YNNKEL (reference sequence). V was pared by 0 bases and J by 5 bases, with 10 bases between. CDR3 coding DNA: TGTGCCAGCAGCCAAGATCAGGGAAGTTATGGCTACACCTTC. Its translation: CASSQDQGSYGYTF.

This clone was seen more than once but under ten times. The chain combines TRBV6-1 with TRBJ1-1; a weak D match, TRBD1 (5 bases). Trimming stripped 3 bases from V and 1 base from J, with 15 bases between. The CDR3 loop spans 16 amino acids. Germline CDR1 is MNHNS and CDR2 is SASEGT. The CDR3 DNA reads as TGTGCCAGCAGTGATAGTCCCTCGGGGACGAACACTGAAGCTTTCTTT. This encodes CASSDSPSGTNTEAFF.

The chain employs TRBV28 and TRBJ1-2, with 7 nucleotides matching TRBD1. The J segment lost 8 bases and the V segment lost 3 bases, leaving 12 bases of the junction unmatched. Per the germline V gene, CDR1 is MDHEN and CDR2 is SYDVKM. This CDR3 comprises 15 residues. For the CDR3, the DNA is TGTGCCAGCAGTTTCGGAGACAGGGATTCGATGGGCTACACCTTC. It specifies CASSFGDRDSMGYTF.

The genes are TRBV20-1 and TRBJ2-7; 11 nucleotides align to TRBD2. The CDR3 has 15 amino acids. CDR1 is DFQATT, CDR2 SNEGSKA, per germline (reference sequence). V lost 0 bases and J lost 7; bases outside the gene matches: 8. CDR3 protein: CSARDHRLAGKEQYF. The CDR3 DNA sequence: TGCAGTGCTAGAGATCACAGACTAGCGGGAAAAGAGCAGTACTTC.

The chain recombines TRBV12-3 or TRBV12-4 with TRBJ1-2; D may be TRBD1 (6 bases). V lost 6 bases to trimming and J lost 9 bases, with 20 bases between them. The CDR3 loop spans 14 amino acids. This CDR3 is CASRRGGGSPRYTF. The CDR3 DNA is TGTGCCAGCAGAAGGGGGGGAGGGAGTCCTCGCTACACCTTC.

The chain couples TRBV6-5 to TRBJ2-1; D is uncertain. The ends were cut back, 0 bases at V and 9 bases at J, with 15 bases in the middle. From germline, CDR1 is MNHEY and CDR2 SVGAGI. The CDR3 contains 15 residues. As DNA, the CDR3 is TGTGCCAGCAGTTACTCGGCTAATGGACGACCTGAGCAGTTCTTC. This codes for CASSYSANGRPEQFF.

This clone was picked up a small number of times. V usage is TRBV10-3 and J usage is TRBJ2-2; D possibly uses TRBD1 or TRBD2 (5 bases each). Trimming took 4 bases from V and 3 from J, leaving 9 bases between them. The CDR3 is 14 residues long. In germline, CDR1 is ENHRY, CDR2 SYGVKD. In nucleotides, the CDR3 is TGTGCCATCAGTGCGGGACCGTACACCGGGGAGCTGTTTTTT. It codes for CAISAGPYTGELFF.

V gene TRBV11-3 combines with J gene TRBJ2-6; D is uncertain. The V gene's germline CDR1 is SGHNT and CDR2 YENEEA. The CDR3 covers 15 residues. Trimming left V 1 base short and J 0 bases short, with 4 bases between. The CDR3 bases are TGTGCCAGCAGCTTAGGGTCCTCTGGGGCCAACGTCCTGACTTTC. Amino acids: CASSLGSSGANVLTF. The full variable domain, completed using reference TRBV11-3 and TRBJ2-6, is EAGVVQSPRYKIIEKKQPVAFWCNPISGHNTLYWYLQNLGQGPELLIRYENEEAVDDSQLPKDRFSAERLKGVDSTLKIQPAELGDSAVYLCASSLGSSGANVLTFGAGSRLTVL.

This chain links TRBV20-1 with TRBJ2-7; 10 positions match TRBD2. This CDR3 has 13 amino acids. Per the germline V gene, CDR1 is DFQATT and CDR2 is SNEGSKA (reference sequence). Trimming removed 6 bases from V and 4 bases from J; junction bases left unmatched: 6. The CDR3 reads CSAMSGRGYEQYF. The CDR3 bases are TGCAGTGCGATGAGCGGGAGGGGGTACGAGCAGTACTTC.

This clone was found a few times. This sequence joins TRBV6-1 and TRBJ2-7; 9 bases line up with TRBD1. This CDR3 is built from 13 residues. Germline values: CDR1 MNHNS, CDR2 SASEGT. Losses at the gene ends were 6 bases for V and 3 bases for J; bases not matched to a gene: 3. The CDR3 nucleotides read TGTGCCAGCAGGGGGACAGGGTTCTACGAGCAGTACTTC. Its translation is CASRGTGFYEQYF.

The rearrangement uses TRBV19 and TRBJ2-5; 9 bases match TRBD2. Germline V gene data show CDR1 as LNHDA and CDR2 as SQIVND (reference sequence). This CDR3 region has 16 residues. The V segment lost 5 bases and the J segment 3 bases; nucleotides outside the gene matches: 10. In DNA, the CDR3 is TGTGCCAGTAGTGAGGGTAGCGGGAGTGGAGAAGAGACCCAGTACTTC. Amino acids: CASSEGSGSGEETQYF.

V usage is TRBV30 and J usage is TRBJ2-7; D gene unclear. V was cut by 0 bases and J by 3 bases, with 6 bases left in between. The CDR3 contains 12 residues. Germline CDR1 GTSNPN, CDR2 SVGIG (reference sequence). The CDR3 reads CAWSVLVYEQYF. CDR3 nucleotides: TGTGCCTGGAGTGTACTGGTCTACGAGCAGTACTTC.

This clone has a handful of counts. The chain's CDR3 is CASSYSAGTPTEQYF. DNA of the CDR3: TGTGCCAGCAGTTACTCCGCCGGGACACCTACGGAGCAGTACTTC. The J gene is TRBJ2-7, the V gene TRBV6-2 or TRBV6-3; maybe TRBD1 (6 bases). This CDR3 region has 15 residues. The V gene's germline CDR1 is MNHEY and CDR2 SVGEGT. V was shortened by 0 bases and J by 7 bases, with 16 bases between the two germline ends.

The table lists this clone with a few counts. This chain joins TRBV28 and TRBJ2-5; a weak D match, TRBD2 (5 bases). CDR1 is MDHEN, CDR2 SYDVKM, per germline. This CDR3 region has 12 residues. V lost 2 bases and J lost 4, with 5 bases in between. The CDR3 DNA is TGTGCCAGCAGTTTAGCGGGAGAGACCCAGTACTTC. It codes for CASSLAGETQYF. Variable domain in full (rest from reference TRBV28 and TRBJ2-5): DVKVTQSSRYLVKRTGEKVFLECVQDMDHENMFWYRQDPGLGLRLIYFSYDVKMKEKGDIPEGYSVSREKKERFSLILESASTNQTSMYLCASSLAGETQYFGPGTRLLVL.

The chain joins TRBV6-7 to TRBJ2-7; 10 nucleotides agree with TRBD2. TRBV6-7 is known as an ORF, though its function is uncertain. CDR3 size: 17 residues. V trimming: 11 bases; J trimming: 4 bases; junction bases outside the gene matches: 20. Here the CDR3 DNA reads TGTGCCCACATCCCTACTAGCGGGGTACATTCTAGATACGAGCAGTACTTC. This codes for CAHIPTSGVHSRYEQYF.